Listed here are 25 T cell receptor beta chains from one sample, sequenced in a study of blood T cell repertoires in COVID-19. Data came from immunoSEQ multiplex PCR; TCRdb stores just in-frame clones and leaves some out. The sample holds some 160,000 clones, roughly 83% seen once. The sequenced sample was peripheral blood. The receptors here all came from a human donor in a cohort sampled during active COVID-19.

The genes are TRBV4-1 and TRBJ2-7, with D possibly TRBD2 on 6 matching bases. Germline-derived CDR1 and CDR2 are MGHRA and YSYEKL. V lost 0 bases and J lost 3, with 12 bases in between. The CDR3 contains 15 residues. The CDR3: CASSQDGGVVYEQYF. CDR3 DNA sequence: TGCGCCAGCAGCCAAGACGGCGGGGTTGTCTACGAGCAGTACTTC.

This chain joins TRBV1 and TRBJ2-7; the table's TRBD2 call for D was not verified on the DNA. TRBV1 is recorded as a pseudogene. This CDR3 has 16 residues. CDR3 DNA: TGCACCAGCAGCCAAGGGGGACTAGGTACCCCCTACGAGCAGTACTTC. Translating gives CTSSQGGLGTPYEQYF.

J is TRBJ1-5 and V is TRBV9; 7 bases are shared with TRBD1. Per germline, CDR1 SGDLS and CDR2 YYNGEE. CDR3 length: 20 amino acids. V trimming: 4 bases; J trimming: 4 bases; junction bases outside the gene matches: 23. CDR3 DNA sequence: TGTGCCAGCAGCCGCGGGGACGCCGGAAGAGGGGGCCGGGGTAATCAGCCCCAGCATTTT. Its protein is CASSRGDAGRGGRGNQPQHF. The full variable domain, rest sourced from reference TRBV9 and TRBJ1-5, is DSGVTQTPKHLITATGQRVTLRCSPRSGDLSVYWYQQSLDQGLQFLIQYYNGEERAKGNILERFSAQQFPDLHSELNLSSLELGDSALYFCASSRGDAGRGGRGNQPQHFGDGTRLSIL.

The J gene is TRBJ2-7, the V gene TRBV19; no reliable D call. The CDR3 runs 13 residues. V was trimmed by 6 bases and J by 1 base, leaving 10 bases between them. In germline, CDR1 is LNHDA, CDR2 SQIVND (reference sequence). The CDR3 nucleotides are TGTGCCAGTAGGGCGACACCTTCCTACGAGCAGTACTTC. Translation: CASRATPSYEQYF.

This chain links TRBV14 with TRBJ2-1; D not certain. In germline, CDR1 is SGHDN, CDR2 FVKESK. V was shortened by 0 bases and J by 8 bases, with 11 bases between the two germline ends. CDR3 length: 14 residues. The CDR3: CASSQEVGRDEQFF. DNA for the CDR3: TGTGCCAGCAGCCAAGAAGTAGGTCGGGATGAGCAGTTCTTC.

V and J are TRBV5-4 and TRBJ2-6; 8 nucleotides line up with TRBD1. The V gene's germline CDR1 is SGHNT and CDR2 YYREEE (reference sequence). This CDR3 has 17 residues. V dropped 3 bases and J dropped 3; count of bases not matched to a gene: 8. CDR3 amino acids: CASSSYSRGLGANVLTF. DNA for the CDR3: TGTGCCAGCAGCTCCTACTCCAGGGGGCTTGGGGCCAACGTCCTGACTTTC. The full variable domain, completed using reference TRBV5-4 and TRBJ2-6, is ETGVTQSPTHLIKTRGQQVTLRCSSQSGHNTVSWYQQALGQGPQFIFQYYREEENGRGNFPPRFSGLQFPNYSSELNVNALELDDSALYLCASSSYSRGLGANVLTFGAGSRLTVL.

The chain combines TRBV5-1 with TRBJ2-3; D might be TRBD1 (5 bases). The CDR3 consists of 15 residues. V gave up 0 bases and J gave up 3 bases, with 11 bases separating them. Per germline, CDR1 SGHRS and CDR2 YFSETQ. The CDR3 nucleotides read TGCGCCAGCAGCTTGGCCGGCAGGACAACAGATACGCAGTATTTT. This gives the protein CASSLAGRTTDTQYF.

The chain has TRBV5-4 and TRBJ2-7; 7 positions agree with TRBD1. Germline V gene sequence: CDR1 SGHNT, CDR2 YYREEE (reference sequence). The trim removed 4 bases at V and 7 bases at J, leaving 11 bases unmatched. The CDR3 is 14 amino acids. The CDR3 region has the DNA TGTGCCAGCAGCGGGCCGGGACAGCCAAGGGAGCAGTACTTC. Protein product: CASSGPGQPREQYF.

This chain connects TRBV3-1 (or the pseudogene TRBV3-2) to TRBJ2-5; perhaps TRBD1 as D (6 bases). This CDR3 has 14 amino acids. Per germline, CDR1 LGHDT and CDR2 YNNKEL (reference sequence). V dropped 0 bases and J dropped 5 bases, with 10 bases sitting between them. For the CDR3, the DNA is TGTGCCAGCAGCCAAGAAGGGGGAGTTGAGACCCAGTACTTC. The encoded protein is CASSQEGGVETQYF.

The chain combines TRBV27 with TRBJ1-2; 11 bases line up with TRBD1. Germline loops: CDR1 MNHEY, CDR2 SMNVEV (reference sequence). Trimming cost V 5 bases and J 8 bases; bases outside gene matches: 10. The CDR3 sequence is 15 residues long. Here the CDR3 reads CASSLGTGGTRGYTF. CDR3 coding DNA: TGTGCCAGCAGTCTAGGGACAGGGGGGACGCGGGGCTACACCTTC.

This clone was seen more than once but under ten times. This chain uses TRBV6-5 with TRBJ2-7; tentative D call: TRBD2 (5 bases). This CDR3 region has 13 residues. The germline CDR1 and CDR2 sequences are MNHEY and SVGAGI. V was clipped by 8 bases and J by 6 bases, with 17 bases between them. The CDR3 region is CASGGGPRTEQYF. The CDR3 nucleotides are TGTGCCAGCGGCGGAGGCCCGAGGACCGAGCAGTACTTC.

V usage is TRBV19 and J usage is TRBJ2-7; 10 nucleotides align to TRBD1. Germline CDR1 and CDR2: LNHDA and SQIVND (reference sequence). V lost 5 bases to trimming and J lost 1 base; unmatched junction nucleotides: 2. This CDR3 is built from 14 residues. CDR3 sequence: CASSSGQGSYEQYF. The CDR3 DNA reads TGTGCCAGTAGTTCGGGACAGGGGTCCTACGAGCAGTACTTC.

The rearrangement joins TRBV19 to TRBJ1-2, with D unresolved. There are 16 residues in the CDR3. Per the germline V gene, CDR1 is LNHDA and CDR2 is SQIVND (reference sequence). V lost 3 bases, J lost 3 bases, and 17 bases lay in between. The CDR3: CASSILVEDRDYGYTF. The CDR3 DNA reads as TGTGCCAGTAGTATCCTCGTGGAGGACCGGGACTATGGCTACACCTTC.

This clone showed up just once. This chain joins TRBV6-2 or TRBV6-3 and TRBJ2-7; D is uncertain. V was shortened by 2 bases and J by 0 bases, with 8 bases between the two germline ends. Looked up from germline, CDR1 is MNHEY and CDR2 is SVGEGT. This CDR3 has 14 residues. For the CDR3, the DNA is TGTGCCAGCAGTTACGACACAAGCTCCTACGAGCAGTACTTC. It translates to CASSYDTSSYEQYF.

This clone was seen only once. The rearrangement uses TRBV4-2 and TRBJ1-3; perhaps TRBD1 as D (5 bases). From germline, CDR1 is LGHNA and CDR2 YNFKEQ. Trimming left V 0 bases short and J 0 bases short, with 15 bases between. The CDR3 runs to 18 residues. CDR3 bases: TGTGCCAGCAGCCAAGATCCGGGGGGGGTGAGCTCTGGAAACACCATATATTTT. This codes for CASSQDPGGVSSGNTIYF.

This clone appeared a single time. This chain links TRBV25-1 with TRBJ2-7, with a weak D call TRBD2 (5 bases). Trimming removed 6 bases at V and 0 bases at J, with 6 bases between. This CDR3 is 12 amino acids long. CDR1 is MGHDK and CDR2 is SYGVNS in the germline V gene. The DNA for the CDR3 is TGTGCCAGCAGGGACTTCTCCTACGAGCAGTACTTC. Translation: CASRDFSYEQYF.

The chain has TRBV5-4 and TRBJ2-7; 8 nucleotides match TRBD2. There are 16 residues in the CDR3. Germline loops: CDR1 SGHNT, CDR2 YYREEE (reference sequence). Unmatched junction bases numbered 10, after V lost 3 bases and J lost 2 bases. This chain's CDR3 is CASSSGGGSGTYEQYF. Written as DNA, the CDR3 is TGTGCCAGCAGCTCGGGAGGGGGTAGCGGAACCTACGAGCAGTACTTC. Full variable domain (outside the CDR3, taken from reference TRBV5-4 and TRBJ2-7): ETGVTQSPTHLIKTRGQQVTLRCSSQSGHNTVSWYQQALGQGPQFIFQYYREEENGRGNFPPRFSGLQFPNYSSELNVNALELDDSALYLCASSSGGGSGTYEQYFGPGTRLTVT.

This clone came up a few times. The genes are TRBV5-1 and TRBJ1-6; D may be TRBD1 (6 bases). The V gene lost 4 bases and the J gene lost 7 bases, with 12 bases spanning the gap. The germline V gene has CDR1 SGHRS and CDR2 YFSETQ. The CDR3 spans 14 residues. CDR3 coding DNA: TGCGCCAGCAGCCCGGGACACCAGAATTCACCCCTCCACTTT. It specifies CASSPGHQNSPLHF.

This chain connects TRBV5-1 to TRBJ2-3, with D possibly matching TRBD2 (5 bases). Germline values: CDR1 SGHRS, CDR2 YFSETQ. This CDR3 spans 16 amino acids. Trimming took 0 bases from V and 1 from J, leaving 12 bases between them. The CDR3, as DNA: TGCGCCAGCAGCTTGGGAGGGAGAGGTGGCACAGATACGCAGTATTTT. Protein sequence: CASSLGGRGGTDTQYF. Based on the CDR3 plus reference TRBV5-1 and TRBJ2-3, the full variable domain is KAGVTQTPRYLIKTRGQQVTLSCSPISGHRSVSWYQQTPGQGLQFLFEYFSETQRNKGNFPGRFSGRQFSNSRSEMNVSTLELGDSALYLCASSLGGRGGTDTQYFGPGTRLTVL.

The V call is TRBV18, the J call TRBJ2-7; tentatively, D is TRBD1 (6 bases). The germline CDR1 and CDR2 sequences are KGHSH and LQKENI. V shed 2 bases and J shed 3 bases, with 11 bases lying between them. CDR3 length: 14 amino acids. As DNA, the CDR3 is TGTGCCAGCTCACCAGGTACAGGGTACTACGAGCAGTACTTC. Protein product: CASSPGTGYYEQYF.

V gene TRBV5-5 combines with J gene TRBJ1-2; D may be TRBD1 (6 bases). CDR1 is SGHKS and CDR2 is YYEKEE in the germline V gene (reference sequence). V gave up 1 base and J gave up 5 bases, with 18 bases separating them. The CDR3 totals 16 residues. The CDR3 nucleotides read TGTGCCAGCAGCTTGTCAACAAACAGGGAGCGGTATGGCTACACCTTC. Translation gives CASSLSTNRERYGYTF. Variable domain in full (rest from reference TRBV5-5 and TRBJ1-2): DAGVTQSPTHLIKTRGQQVTLRCSPISGHKSVSWYQQVLGQGPQFIFQYYEKEERGRGNFPDRFSARQFPNYSSELNVNALLLGDSALYLCASSLSTNRERYGYTFGSGTRLTVV.

The J gene is TRBJ2-5, the V gene TRBV6-5, with a weak D call TRBD1 (5 bases). Trimming shortened V by 0 bases and J by 1 base, and 12 bases separated the two germline ends. This CDR3 has 16 amino acids. The germline gives CDR1 MNHEY, CDR2 SVGAGI. The chain's CDR3 is CASSYSQTGRQETQYF. The CDR3 nucleotides read TGTGCCAGCAGTTACTCGCAAACAGGACGCCAAGAGACCCAGTACTTC.

The chain couples TRBV9 to TRBJ2-5; no definite D call. The CDR3 contains 12 residues. V lost 3 bases, J lost 5 bases, and 8 bases lay in between. Germline CDR1 SGDLS, CDR2 YYNGEE. Here the CDR3 reads CASSGARETQYF. The CDR3 nucleotides are TGTGCCAGCAGCGGAGCTAGGGAGACCCAGTACTTC.

V gene TRBV23-1 combines with J gene TRBJ1-1, with TRBD1 as a possible D gene (6 bases). TRBV23-1 is known as an ORF, though its function is uncertain. The ends were cut back, 0 bases at V and 8 bases at J, with 13 bases in the middle. CDR3 length equals 14 residues. CDR3 protein: CASSQSDSSMEAFF. The CDR3 DNA follows: TGCGCCAGCAGTCAATCGGACAGCTCGATGGAAGCTTTCTTT.

This clone was seen only a few times. The chain is built from TRBV3-1 (or the pseudogene TRBV3-2) and TRBJ2-7, with unresolved D. The CDR3 contains 12 residues. V lost 1 base to trimming and J lost 4 bases, with 5 bases between them. Germline V gives CDR1 LGHDT, CDR2 YNNKEL (reference sequence). DNA of the CDR3: TGTGCCAGCAGCCAAGCACGGTACGAGCAGTACTTC. Its translation is CASSQARYEQYF.